The clone carrying this T cell receptor beta chain was picked up a small number of times. The antigen is not known. Time point specified: persistent/refractory GD, antithyroid drugs over 5 years with positive TRAb. Construction of the TCR library relied on RNA isolated from PBMCs. Diagnosis followed American Thyroid Association guidelines for Graves' disease. The data are from a study of regulatory T cells in long-lasting Graves disease. Study outcomes and limitations: Newly diagnosed disease favored TRBV20-1 and TRBJ2-1 over persistent disease.

Building the TCR beta libraries relied on iRepertoire HTBI primers, and CDR3 regions underwent Arm-PCR. MiXCR, run by TCRdb on the multiplex PCR reads, gives a single entry per CDR3 protein. Of some 450,000 distinct CDR3 sequences in the sample, 20% to 25% are singletons; the top ten hold roughly a quarter. From germline, CDR1 is SQVTM and CDR2 ANQGSEA. The CDR3 runs 14 residues. V lost 7 bases to trimming and J lost 1 base, with 16 bases between them. The sample here was peripheral blood mononuclear cells (PBMCs), taken when the disease was refractory, from a patient treated with antithyroid drugs. The V gene is TRBV29-1, the J gene TRBJ1-1; D remains unclear. This sequence originates from a female donor with Graves disease. CDR3 in amino acids: CSARASEGNTEAFF. CDR3 nucleotides: TGCAGCGCACGGGCCTCAGAGGGGAACACTGAAGCTTTCTTT.